Detailed here is one T cell receptor beta chain. Its binding antigen is unknown. One base away there is no much larger clone; base qualities are not given. This entry comes from a study of blood T cell repertoires in COVID-19 (dated by TCRdb to the early 2020s). Looking at the study overall: The collaborator samples originated in the United States, Italy and Spain and spanned the acute and convalescent phases of COVID-19. The dataset comprised deeply sampled blood TCRbeta repertoires from subjects exposed to, actively infected with, or recovered from COVID-19. The repertoires were made available in a free public database intended to serve as a resource for research on the immune response to SARS-CoV-2. Where available, HLA class I and class II types were taken from metadata supplied by the sample provider and were not determined by assay-based typing. The sample metadata nearly always contained a de-identified subject ID, COVID-19 status, age in years and sex. The material from the prospective study consisted of cDNA or gDNA derived from T cells, B-cell-depleted T cells, or PBMCs. The samples were drawn from two sources: the first 160 participants of the ongoing ImmuneRACE study, and 1,254 subjects contributed by 6 global collaborators.

Here is what the overall study found, with its caveats: How much clinical and demographic metadata was included differed by source and by participant, and the metadata was provided uncurated.

The immunoSEQ Assay, a bias-controlled multiplex PCR, was used to amplify TCRbeta CDR3 regions from genomic DNA. Turning to the authors' computational methods: The number of nucleated cells in each sample was estimated from the amplification of reference gene primers within the assay. Sequence reads were collapsed and filtered to measure the absolute abundance of every unique TCRbeta CDR3 rearrangement. For each sample, productive Simpson clonality was calculated by taking the square root of Simpson's diversity index across productive rearrangements. Not all clones reach the TCRdb copy of this immuneACCESS table, which keeps in-frame sequences only. Checked studies attribute under half of the gap to unresolved V genes and leave the rest unexplained. Clone size and the V and J calls come from that table; the DNA yielded D and trimming. The sample yields some 64,000 clones; roughly 88% were counted once. Jointly, the top ten make up roughly 4% of the sample.

Each collaborating institution followed its own protocols to collect whole blood in K2EDTA tubes. Collaborator samples were shipped for TCRbeta analysis as frozen whole blood, isolated PBMCs, or DNA extracted from either sample type. Sequencing was performed on peripheral blood. The sequence derives from a man aged 50 to 59 with active COVID-19.

The DNA sequence is TGTGCCAGCAGTTACTCCTTACAGGGAAGCAATGAGCAGTTCTTC. Its translation is CASSYSLQGSNEQFF. Here the chain combines TRBV6-5 and TRBJ2-1, and possibly TRBD1, on 6 matching bases. The CDR3, from cysteine to phenylalanine, totals 15 residues. Kept here is only the CDR3 DNA, which spans 45 bases and is read in frame from base 1. Between the V and J ends, shortened by 0 bases and 6 bases respectively, the junction contains 12 bases. The germline V gene provides CDR1 MNHEY and CDR2 SVGAGI.